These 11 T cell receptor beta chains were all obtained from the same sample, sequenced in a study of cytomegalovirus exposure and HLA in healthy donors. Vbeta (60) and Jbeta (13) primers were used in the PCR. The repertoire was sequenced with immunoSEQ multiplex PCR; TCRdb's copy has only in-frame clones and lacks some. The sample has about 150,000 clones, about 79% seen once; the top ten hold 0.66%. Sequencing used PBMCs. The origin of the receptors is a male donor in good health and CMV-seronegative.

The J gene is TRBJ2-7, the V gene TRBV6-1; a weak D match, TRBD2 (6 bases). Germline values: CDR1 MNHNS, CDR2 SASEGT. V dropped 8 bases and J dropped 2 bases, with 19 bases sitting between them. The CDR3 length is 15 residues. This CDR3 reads CASLKEEGTPYEQYF. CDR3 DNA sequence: TGTGCCAGCCTTAAAGAGGAGGGGACCCCCTACGAGCAGTACTTC.

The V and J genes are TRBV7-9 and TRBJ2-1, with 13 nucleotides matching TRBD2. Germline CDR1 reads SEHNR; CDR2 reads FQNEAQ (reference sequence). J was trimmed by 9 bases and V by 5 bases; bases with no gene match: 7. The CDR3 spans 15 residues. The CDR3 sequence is CASSLPGLAGSEQFF. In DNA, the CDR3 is TGTGCCAGCAGCCTTCCGGGACTAGCGGGAAGTGAGCAGTTCTTC.

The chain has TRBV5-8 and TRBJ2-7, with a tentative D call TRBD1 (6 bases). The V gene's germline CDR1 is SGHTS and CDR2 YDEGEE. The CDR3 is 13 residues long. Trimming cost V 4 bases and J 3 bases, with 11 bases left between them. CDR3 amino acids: CASSRTEGYEQYF. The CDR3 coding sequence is TGTGCCAGCAGCCGGACAGAAGGCTACGAGCAGTACTTC.

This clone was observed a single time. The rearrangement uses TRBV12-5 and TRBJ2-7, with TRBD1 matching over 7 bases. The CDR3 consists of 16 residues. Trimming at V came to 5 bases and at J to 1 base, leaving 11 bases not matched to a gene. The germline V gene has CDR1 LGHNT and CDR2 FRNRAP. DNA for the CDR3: TGTGCTAGTGGTCCCGAACCGGGACAGATATCCTACGAGCAGTACTTC. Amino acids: CASGPEPGQISYEQYF.

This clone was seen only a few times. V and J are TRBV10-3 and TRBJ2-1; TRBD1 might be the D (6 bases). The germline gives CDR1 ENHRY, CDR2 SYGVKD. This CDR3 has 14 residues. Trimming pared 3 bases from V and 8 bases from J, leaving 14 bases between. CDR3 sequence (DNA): TGTGCCATCAGTGAAGACTTCGAGGGGGATGAGCAGTTCTTC. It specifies CAISEDFEGDEQFF.

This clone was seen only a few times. As DNA, the CDR3 is TGTGCCAGCAGCGCGACTAGCGGGGGGGCCATGAAGACCCAGTACTTC. This translates into CASSATSGGAMKTQYF. The genes are TRBV5-4 and TRBJ2-5, with 14 positions matching TRBD2. CDR3 length: 16 residues. V gave up 4 bases and J gave up 6 bases; unmatched junction bases: 8. The germline gives CDR1 SGHNT, CDR2 YYREEE (reference sequence).

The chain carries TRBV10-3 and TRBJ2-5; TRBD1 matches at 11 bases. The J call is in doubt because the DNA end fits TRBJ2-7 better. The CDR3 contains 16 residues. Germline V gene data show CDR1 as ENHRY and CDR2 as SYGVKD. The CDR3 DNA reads TGTGCCATCAGTGAGTCGGGACAGGGGGGTCCTGGCGAGCAGTACTTC. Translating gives CAISESGQGGPGEQYF.

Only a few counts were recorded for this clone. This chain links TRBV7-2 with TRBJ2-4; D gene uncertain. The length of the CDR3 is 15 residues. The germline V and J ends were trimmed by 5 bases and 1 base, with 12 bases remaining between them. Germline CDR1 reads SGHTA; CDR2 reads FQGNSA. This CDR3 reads CASSDPGPAKNIQYF. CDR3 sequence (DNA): TGTGCCAGCAGCGACCCAGGTCCGGCCAAAAACATTCAGTACTTC.

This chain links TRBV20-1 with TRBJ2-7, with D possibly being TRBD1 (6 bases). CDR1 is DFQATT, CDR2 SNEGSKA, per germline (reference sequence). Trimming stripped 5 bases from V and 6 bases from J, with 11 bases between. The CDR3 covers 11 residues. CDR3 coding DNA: TGCAGTGCTCAGGGGTTCGGCGAGCAGTACTTC. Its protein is CSAQGFGEQYF.

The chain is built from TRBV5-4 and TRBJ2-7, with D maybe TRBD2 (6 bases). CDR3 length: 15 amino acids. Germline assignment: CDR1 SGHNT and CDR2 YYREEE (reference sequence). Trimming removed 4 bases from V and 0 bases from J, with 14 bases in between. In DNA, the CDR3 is TGTGCCAGCAGCGGAGGGACGGTCCCCTCCTACGAGCAGTACTTC. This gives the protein CASSGGTVPSYEQYF.

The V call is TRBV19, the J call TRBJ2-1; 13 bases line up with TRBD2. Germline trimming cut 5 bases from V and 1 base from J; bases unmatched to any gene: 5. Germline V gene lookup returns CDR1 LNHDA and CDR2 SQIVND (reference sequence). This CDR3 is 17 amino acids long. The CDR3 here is CASSPWTSGGSYNEQFF. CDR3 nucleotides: TGTGCCAGTAGTCCCTGGACTAGCGGGGGTTCCTACAATGAGCAGTTCTTC.